Listed below are T cell receptor beta chains from one sample, sequenced in a study of blood T cell repertoires in COVID-19. Method: immunoSEQ multiplex PCR; TCRdb's copy keeps in-frame clones and lacks some. The sample has more than 400,000 clones; 80% to 90% are singletons. The sample taken for sequencing was peripheral blood. These receptors all come from a human donor in a cohort sampled during active COVID-19. Both conserved end residues are part of each CDR3. The D gene is left open where the match is weak. Size is omitted from some rows. Given values are once, few, many or a class for expanded clones.

once	TRBV25-1	TRBJ1-1	TRBD1	CASSKQDRAEAFF	TGTGCCAGCAGTAAGCAGGACAGGGCTGAAGCTTTCTTT
.	TRBV9	TRBJ2-2	.	CASSDGYRSTGELFF	TGTGCCAGCAGCGACGGGTATAGAAGCACCGGGGAGCTGTTTTTT
.	TRBV7-3	TRBJ2-1	.	CASSSTSEQFF	TGTGCCAGCAGCTCCACTTCGGAGCAGTTCTTC
.	TRBV30	TRBJ1-1	.	CAWSVRLGEEDTEAFF	TGTGCCTGGAGTGTTCGATTGGGTGAAGAGGACACTGAAGCTTTCTTT
.	TRBV27	TRBJ2-7	.	CASSALSGTRFAEQYF	TGTGCCAGCAGTGCCCTCTCCGGGACACGGTTCGCCGAGCAGTACTTC
.	TRBV19	TRBJ1-2	TRBD1	CASSTLTGASYGYTF	TGTGCCAGTAGTACCCTCACAGGGGCGTCCTATGGCTACACCTTC
.	TRBV5-8	TRBJ2-3	TRBD2	CASSFSGRSGTQYF	TGTGCCAGCAGCTTTAGCGGGAGGTCGGGTACGCAGTATTTT
.	TRBV11-3	TRBJ2-2	TRBD1	CASSRGQSPGELFF	TGTGCCAGCAGCCGGGGACAGTCCCCCGGGGAGCTGTTTTTT
.	TRBV5-1	TRBJ2-3	.	CASSFTQPSTDTQYF	TGCGCCAGCAGCTTCACACAACCCAGCACAGATACGCAGTATTTT
.	TRBV7-8	TRBJ2-7	TRBD1	CASRVQQGAYEQYF	TGTGCCAGCAGGGTCCAACAGGGGGCCTACGAGCAGTACTTC
.	TRBV19	TRBJ2-7	.	CASSERQSSYEQYF	TGTGCCAGTAGTGAACGACAGTCGTCCTACGAGCAGTACTTC
.	TRBV5-1	TRBJ2-7	.	CASSGGIRALSYEQYF	TGCGCCAGCAGCGGAGGGATACGGGCCCTCTCCTACGAGCAGTACTTC
.	TRBV7-2	TRBJ2-2	.	CASSLFSAWAYGGELFF	TGTGCCAGCAGCTTATTTAGCGCATGGGCCTACGGCGGGGAGCTGTTTTTT
.	TRBV5-1	TRBJ2-1	TRBD2	CASSLLAGEINEQFF	TGCGCCAGCAGCCTTCTAGCGGGAGAAATCAATGAGCAGTTCTTC
.	TRBV10-3	TRBJ2-1	TRBD2	CATTAGEAYNEQFF	TGTGCCACTACAGCGGGAGAGGCCTACAATGAGCAGTTCTTC
.	TRBV12-3/TRBV12-4	TRBJ2-1	.	CASSLGAYNEQFF	TGTGCCAGCAGTCTGGGAGCTTACAATGAGCAGTTCTTC
.	TRBV7-2	TRBJ1-2	TRBD1	CASSSGGQFGGYTF	TGTGCCAGCAGCTCAGGGGGTCAGTTCGGTGGCTACACCTTC
.	TRBV6-5	TRBJ1-2	TRBD1	CASSSRDRGLGYTF	TGTGCCAGCAGTAGCCGGGACAGGGGGCTTGGCTACACCTTC
.	TRBV7-3	TRBJ2-1	.	CASSLSPEDEQFF	TGTGCCAGCAGCCTTTCTCCGGAGGATGAGCAGTTCTTC
.	TRBV29-1	TRBJ1-2	TRBD1	CSVGQGGNYGYTF	TGCAGCGTTGGGCAGGGGGGTAACTATGGCTACACCTTC
.	TRBV28	TRBJ1-1	.	CASRAVNTEAFF	TGTGCCAGCAGGGCAGTGAACACTGAAGCTTTCTTT